This T cell receptor beta chain was retrieved from a study of blood T cells in healthy people across ages. With a J-beta primer mix and a sample-barcoded 5' primer, a second PCR ran about 6 to 11 cycles. TCRdb fed the 5' RACE reads into MiXCR, producing one record per CDR3 protein. The sample lists about a million distinct CDR3 sequences; 48% were seen once. Overall study findings and caveats: Diversity was higher, and naive CD4+ cells more numerous, in long-lived donors than in aged donors.

This clonotype was picked up many times. The antigen remains undetermined. CDR3 length: 12 residues. The germline V gene has CDR1 SGHVS and CDR2 FQNEAQ. V was trimmed by 9 bases and J by 3 bases, leaving 12 bases between them. The V gene is TRBV7-8, the J gene TRBJ2-7, with D perhaps TRBD2 (5 bases). Sequences were obtained from blood. The origin of this receptor is a man aged 30-40 years in good health. CDR3 amino acids: CASRTGIYEQYF. The CDR3 bases are TGTGCCAGTAGAACCGGGATCTACGAGCAGTACTTC.